One and the same sample provided the 10 T cell receptor beta chains below, sequenced in a study of T-cell memory formation after mild COVID-19. TCRdb used MiXCR to reprocess the 5' RACE reads, holding one entry per CDR3 protein. The data show approximately 250,000 distinct CDR3 sequences, roughly 14% seen once. Sequenced sample: PBMCs or a T cell subset sorted from them (not recorded which). The receptors derive from an adult woman who had mild COVID-19 (a few samples of this study predate the infection). Cell type and time point are not known.

This clonotype was counted at least ten times. The chain couples TRBV12-3 or TRBV12-4 to TRBJ2-1, with 11 nucleotides matching TRBD2. V lost 1 base and J lost 3; bases outside the gene matches: 5. CDR3 length equals 17 residues. The CDR3 region is CASSLELAGGLYNEQFF. CDR3 coding DNA: TGTGCCAGCAGTTTAGAGCTAGCGGGGGGCCTCTACAATGAGCAGTTCTTC.

This clonotype was counted ten times or more. V and J are TRBV29-1 and TRBJ2-7, with 7 bases identical to TRBD1. After removal of 6 bases from V and 0 bases from J, the junction contained 2 bases not matched to a gene. The CDR3 consists of 12 residues. The germline CDR1 and CDR2 sequences are SQVTM and ANQGSEA. The CDR3 DNA is TGCAGCGTCGGACAGGACTCCTACGAGCAGTACTTC. Translated, it gives CSVGQDSYEQYF.

Only a few counts were recorded for this clonotype. The chain has TRBV2 and TRBJ1-5; D is unclear. This CDR3 has 16 residues. The V end was cut by 8 bases, the J end by 0 bases, with 17 bases between. Germline V gene lookup returns CDR1 SNHLY and CDR2 FYNNEI. The CDR3 bases are TGTGCCAGCCGGGCTGCCGGTGGGAATAGCAATCAGCCCCAGCATTTT. It specifies CASRAAGGNSNQPQHF.

This chain uses TRBV3-1 with TRBJ1-5; D gene ambiguous. The V end was cut by 1 base, the J end by 3 bases, with 7 bases between. The CDR3 covers 14 residues. The V gene's germline CDR1 is LGHDT and CDR2 YNNKEL (reference sequence). The CDR3 protein is CASSQVGINQPQHF. The CDR3 region has the DNA TGTGCCAGCAGCCAAGTAGGGATCAATCAGCCCCAGCATTTT.

This sequence joins TRBV5-1 and TRBJ2-2, with 14 bases fitting TRBD2. Germline V gene data show CDR1 as SGHRS and CDR2 as YFSETQ. J was trimmed by 6 bases and V by 2 bases; bases with no gene match: 15. This CDR3 has 20 amino acids. CDR3 protein: CASSFNSGTSGRMIPGELFF. The DNA of the CDR3 is TGCGCCAGCAGCTTCAATTCCGGGACTAGCGGGAGAATGATCCCCGGGGAGCTGTTTTTT.

J is TRBJ2-2 and V is TRBV20-1; D is possibly TRBD1 (5 bases). Germline V gene lookup returns CDR1 DFQATT and CDR2 SNEGSKA (reference sequence). The ends were cut back, 2 bases at V and 5 bases at J, with 15 bases in the middle. The CDR3 runs 15 residues. The CDR3 DNA is TGCAGTGCTAGAAAGAGCGAAAGGGGAACCGGGGAGCTGTTTTTT. This translates into CSARKSERGTGELFF.

The V and J genes are TRBV20-1 and TRBJ1-4; no firm D call. Trimming pared 1 base from V and 8 bases from J, leaving 14 bases between. The CDR3 spans 14 residues. Germline V lookup: CDR1 DFQATT, CDR2 SNEGSKA (reference sequence). CDR3 DNA: TGCAGTGCTAGAGCAGTAGGTCCTGGGGAAAAACTGTTTTTT. Its protein product is CSARAVGPGEKLFF.

This clonotype appeared a few times. The chain has TRBV4-2 and TRBJ1-5; D gene unclear. Germline assignment: CDR1 LGHNA and CDR2 YNFKEQ. The CDR3 runs to 13 residues. Trimming pared 1 base from V and 7 bases from J, leaving 8 bases between. The DNA of the CDR3 is TGTGCCAGCAGCCAAGGTGAGGAACAGCCCCAGCATTTT. It encodes CASSQGEEQPQHF.

This clonotype has a single count. The chain carries TRBV6-1 and TRBJ1-2; weak D call: TRBD1 (6 bases). The CDR3 is 16 amino acids. V lost 1 base and J lost 4, with 16 bases in between. The germline V gene encodes CDR1 MNHNS and CDR2 SASEGT. The CDR3 region is CASSEEGTRSSYGYTF. The DNA of the CDR3 is TGTGCCAGCAGTGAAGAGGGGACAAGGAGCAGCTATGGCTACACCTTC.

The CDR3 is CASQAGEGSPLHF. CDR3 sequence (DNA): TGTGCCAGCCAGGCAGGGGAGGGCTCACCCCTCCACTTT. The chain employs TRBV2 and TRBJ1-6, with a tentative D call TRBD1 (6 bases). Germline lookup yields CDR1 SNHLY and CDR2 FYNNEI. Trimming took off 8 bases at V and 10 bases at J, with 15 bases between the two ends. CDR3 length: 13 amino acids.